This T cell receptor (beta chain) comes out of a study of regulatory T cells in long-lasting Graves disease (dated by TCRdb to about 2021). Describing the broader study: Newly diagnosed Graves' disease patients had taken antithyroid drugs for less than 3 months. Peripheral blood TCR sequencing and RNA sequencing compared persistent Graves' disease patients with newly diagnosed Graves' disease patients. The study was conducted in China and was registered as a clinical trial. A total of roughly 35 samples were covered by TCR sequencing, comprising around 13 persistent and around 20 newly diagnosed Graves' disease patients. Here is what the overall study found, with its caveats: Sequencing and analysis were limited to the TCR beta chain. As a limitation, the authors acknowledged that the small sample size may reduce accuracy. Compared with newly diagnosed patients, patients with persistent Graves' disease had lower TCR Shannon entropy and fewer highly expanded clones, which suggests clonal expansion. TRBV28, TRBJ1-2 and TRBJ2-5 were preferentially used in persistent disease, while TRBV20-1 and TRBJ2-1 were favored in newly diagnosed disease. The study examined only peripheral blood because the primary lesion, thyroid tissue, could not be accessed. More public clonotypes were shared among persistent patients (around 3,000) than among newly diagnosed patients (roughly 1,000).

Interpreted using the paper, the time point label stands for: newly diagnosed GD, antithyroid drugs for less than 3 months. For both TCR sequencing and RNA sequencing, RNA was extracted from PBMCs using TRIzol. The diagnosis of Graves' disease followed American Thyroid Association guidelines. The patients came from an endocrinology department in Xi'an, China. From each patient, 8 to 10 milliliters of peripheral blood was collected into an EDTA anticoagulant tube. Ficoll Paque Plus density gradient separation was used to isolate PBMCs, and no further T cell sorting was done. RNA quality was checked with an Agilent 2100 Bioanalyzer and agarose gel, and concentration with a NanoDrop 2000. Library method: multiplex PCR. Sequencing relied on an Illumina HiSeq 4000. To build TCR beta libraries, CDR3 regions were amplified by Arm-PCR using iRepertoire HTBI primers. Before sequencing, the PCR products underwent gel purification. The paper's processing steps were these. Across samples, 60 to 80 TRBV and 13 to 15 TRBJ segments were identified and used for gene usage analysis of CDR3 amino acid clonotypes. COPE and FqMerger were used to merge the filtered high-quality paired reads into contigs. BLAST was used to align contigs to IMGT TRBV, TRBD and TRBJ reference genes, and CDR3 was defined according to IMGT. Any clonotype with a frequency above 0.1% was counted as a highly expanded clone. Repertoire diversity was measured by Shannon entropy, and V-J evenness by the Gini coefficient. A clonotype was considered public if more than one individual shared it. Through fastp at Q25 and MiXCR, TCRdb rebuilt clones from the public reads, retaining in-frame beta chains. Each entry is one CDR3 protein sequence, shown with its most common DNA and genes. The V and J calls shown here were made by TCRdb, not taken from the authors' results. This sample is represented by hundreds of thousands of distinct CDR3 sequences; 15% to 20% of them were singletons. About 11% of the sample comes from the top ten.

This clonotype was detected only a few times. The antigen it recognizes is unknown. Per-nucleotide qualities are absent, and no much larger clonotype sits a single base away. Reading from cysteine to phenylalanine, the CDR3 counts 13 amino acids. Only the CDR3 region is kept as DNA, spanning 39 bases read in frame from base 1. The germline V gene yields MNHNS for CDR1 and SASEGT for CDR2. The germline ends are 10 bases apart after V is trimmed by 8 bases and J by 2 bases. Separately, the same data were catalogued under a study of T cells in Graves' hyperthyroidism and ophthalmopathy. The second publication reports: A patient counted as having stable Graves' hyperthyroidism if no progression to ophthalmopathy occurred over 18 months of follow-up. Hyperthyroidism patients were aged 18 to 65 years and newly diagnosed, with disease duration of less than 2 months. Exclusion was applied to patients with uncontrolled infections, other autoimmune diseases, pregnancy or lactation. Diagnoses were established on the basis of clinical symptoms, serum thyroxine and TRAb, thyroid ultrasound, and orbital computed tomography. The first round of RT-PCR for the TCR CDR3 was performed with the HTBI primer set and the Qiagen OneStep RT-PCR kit. Most expanded thyroid clonotypes (frequency above 0.001) were also detected in blood, suggesting blood repertoires may reflect thyroid immune responses. A 13 V-J signature model separated ophthalmopathy from stable hyperthyroidism, with roughly 88% sensitivity and 81% to 83% specificity in cross-validation and 80%/75% in testing. In validation, the model predicted progression to ophthalmopathy with roughly 66% sensitivity and about 72% specificity, a median of around six months before onset. A discovery cohort of about 100 patients, roughly 45 with Graves' ophthalmopathy and 57 with stable Graves' hyperthyroidism, was used to find distinguishing TCR V-J signatures. Prospective prediction of ophthalmopathy was tested in an independent validation cohort of about 19 hyperthyroidism patients and 15 to 17 patients who later progressed to ophthalmopathy. The roughly 91 discovery patients were randomly split 7:3 into training and test sets. Thyroid tissue and blood T-cell repertoires from six Graves' hyperthyroidism patients were also compared in the study. After blood sampling, hyperthyroidism patients were treated with methimazole at a starting dose of 30 mg daily, and ophthalmopathy patients were treated with high-dose intravenous methylprednisolone. The libraries were constructed in a second round of multiplex PCR and then size-selected and purified. Paired-end sequencing of the libraries was performed with 100 bp reads on an Illumina HiSeq2000. Raw data were processed with SOAPnuke, discarding reads with adapters, uncalled bases, mean Phred below 15, or no exact constant-primer or identifier match. High-quality paired reads were merged using COPE v1.2.5, and each unique nucleotide sequence was defined as a clonotype. MiTCR v1.1 was used to align clonotypes to the IMGT TRBV, TRBD and TRBJ reference segments. The analysis included only V-J combinations with a frequency above 0.0001, which together covered 98% to 99.2% of the repertoires. The TCS score was defined as the ratio of F50 (clonal expansion) to E x V (chaos), calculated using BLOSUM62-based TCRdist between CDR3 peptides within each V-J. Welch's t-statistics and random forest reduced fewer than 600 V-J features to 13, which were used in a naive Bayes classifier (R e1071). No statistical method was used to fix the sample size in advance, and group allocation was not hidden from the investigators. TCR Vbeta CDR3 sequencing of roughly 140 peripheral blood samples (approximately 44 ophthalmopathy, 70 to 85 hyperthyroidism and roughly 17 progressor patients) is reported in the paper.

The sample was peripheral blood mononuclear cells (PBMCs), taken at new diagnosis, from a patient treated with antithyroid drugs. The source of this sequence is a young man with Graves disease. Donor details come from another sample of the same person, matched by shared clones. In this chain, TRBV6-1 is recombined with TRBJ1-3, with an unclear D gene assignment. The CDR3 sequence is CASVSRTGNTIYF. The base sequence is TGTGCCAGCGTATCCAGAACTGGAAACACCATATATTTT.